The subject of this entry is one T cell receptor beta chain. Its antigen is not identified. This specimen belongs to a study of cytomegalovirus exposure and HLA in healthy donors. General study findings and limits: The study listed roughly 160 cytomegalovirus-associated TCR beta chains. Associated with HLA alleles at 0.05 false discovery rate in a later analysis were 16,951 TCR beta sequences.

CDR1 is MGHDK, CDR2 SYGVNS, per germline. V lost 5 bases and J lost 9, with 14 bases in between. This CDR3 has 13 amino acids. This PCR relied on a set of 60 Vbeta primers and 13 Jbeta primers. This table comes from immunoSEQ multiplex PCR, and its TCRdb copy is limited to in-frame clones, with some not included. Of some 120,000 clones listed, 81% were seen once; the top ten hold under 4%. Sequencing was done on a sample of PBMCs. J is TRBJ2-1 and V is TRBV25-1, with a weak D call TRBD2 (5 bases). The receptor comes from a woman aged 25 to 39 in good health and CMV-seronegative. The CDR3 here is CASSRIGVGEQFF. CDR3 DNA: TGTGCCAGCAGTCGGATCGGGGTGGGTGAGCAGTTCTTC.